A single sample gave rise to the 15 T cell receptor beta chains below, sequenced in a study of T cell responses to AZD1222 COVID-19 vaccine. Sequenced by immunoSEQ multiplex PCR; TCRdb stores in-frame clones only, minus some. Of 100,000 to 150,000 clones in the sample, over 75% were seen once. Sequencing was performed on peripheral blood, taken on day 0 of AZD1222 vaccination. Receptors were obtained from an adult in good health.

The rearrangement uses TRBV30 and TRBJ1-4; D is unresolved. In germline, CDR1 is GTSNPN, CDR2 SVGIG (reference sequence). V shed 2 bases and J shed 7 bases, with 8 bases lying between them. The CDR3 covers 12 residues. CDR3 bases: TGTGCCTGGAGTCCCGGGATTGAAAAACTGTTTTTT. Amino acids: CAWSPGIEKLFF.

The genes are TRBV15 and TRBJ2-7; 7 bases line up with TRBD1. After removal of 2 bases from V and 5 bases from J, the junction contained 15 bases not matched to a gene. The CDR3 extends over 17 amino acids. Germline CDR1 is LNHNV and CDR2 is YYDKDF (reference sequence). The CDR3 reads CATSRNSPGQLFHEQYF. CDR3 DNA: TGTGCCACCAGCAGAAACTCTCCGGGACAGCTTTTCCACGAGCAGTACTTC. The full variable domain, in which reference TRBV15 and TRBJ2-7 provide the parts outside the CDR3, is DAMVIQNPRYQVTQFGKPVTLSCSQTLNHNVMYWYQQKSSQAPKLLFHYYDKDFNNEADTPDNFQSRRPNTSFCFLDIRSPGLGDTAMYLCATSRNSPGQLFHEQYFGPGTRLTVT.

This chain uses TRBV4-2 with TRBJ2-7; D tentatively reads TRBD1 or TRBD2 (5 bases each). V was pared by 0 bases and J by 2 bases, with 11 bases between. The CDR3 has 15 residues. The V gene's germline CDR1 is LGHNA and CDR2 YNFKEQ. The CDR3 bases are TGTGCCAGCAGCCAAGAGGGGACGGGGACCTACGAGCAGTACTTC. Its protein is CASSQEGTGTYEQYF.

This clone has more than one count but fewer than ten. The chain employs TRBV3-1 (or the pseudogene TRBV3-2) and TRBJ1-2, with 7 positions matching TRBD1. This CDR3 has 12 residues. J was trimmed by 8 bases and V by 1 base; bases with no gene match: 1. The germline V gene has CDR1 LGHDT and CDR2 YNNKEL (reference sequence). CDR3 loop: CASSQGQGGYTF. The DNA of the CDR3 is TGTGCCAGCAGCCAAGGACAGGGCGGCTACACCTTC.

The V call is TRBV27, the J call TRBJ2-7, with D hard to call. The V end lost 5 bases, the J end lost 3 bases, and 11 bases lay between the germline ends. This CDR3 comprises 13 residues. In germline, CDR1 is MNHEY, CDR2 SMNVEV (reference sequence). The CDR3 DNA follows: TGTGCCAGCAGTCCCTCCGGTAGCTACGAGCAGTACTTC. Protein: CASSPSGSYEQYF.

The genes are TRBV14 and TRBJ2-4; 8 positions match TRBD2. Per the germline V gene, CDR1 is SGHDN and CDR2 is FVKESK. V lost 2 bases and J lost 0; bases outside the gene matches: 9. The CDR3 is made up of 18 amino acids. The CDR3 DNA reads TGTGCCAGCAGCCAATTCCCCCCGGGGGGGATAGCCAAAAACATTCAGTACTTC. It codes for CASSQFPPGGIAKNIQYF.

The chain recombines TRBV5-4 with TRBJ1-2; 10 positions agree with TRBD1. Looked up from germline, CDR1 is SGHNT and CDR2 is YYREEE (reference sequence). The CDR3 consists of 15 residues. Losses at the gene ends were 2 bases for V and 2 bases for J; bases not matched to a gene: 3. The CDR3 DNA reads TGTGCCAGCAGCTTTGGGACAGGGGTGAACTATGGCTACACCTTC. Translation gives CASSFGTGVNYGYTF.

The genes are TRBV3-1 (or the pseudogene TRBV3-2) and TRBJ2-4; TRBD2 agrees at 7 bases. Looked up from germline, CDR1 is LGHDT and CDR2 is YNNKEL (reference sequence). The V and J ends lost 4 bases and 6 bases, in that order; junction bases with no gene match: 9. The CDR3 loop spans 15 amino acids. CDR3 protein: CASSLGGGEINIQYF. CDR3 in DNA: TGTGCCAGCAGCCTCGGTGGGGGGGAAATAAACATTCAGTACTTC.

V gene TRBV4-3 combines with J gene TRBJ1-4; D not certain. The V gene's germline CDR1 is LGHNA and CDR2 YSLEER. The CDR3 length is 14 residues. Trimming stripped 1 base from V and 6 bases from J, with 9 bases between. The CDR3 DNA follows: TGCGCCAGCAGCCAAGCTAGGACCGATGAAAAACTGTTTTTT. Translated: CASSQARTDEKLFF.

V and J are TRBV4-1 and TRBJ1-1; no clear D. CDR3 length equals 15 residues. Per the germline V gene, CDR1 is MGHRA and CDR2 is YSYEKL. V lost 1 base and J 11 bases, leaving 20 bases between the germline ends. CDR3 DNA: TGCGCCAGCAGCCAAGTATATGGGTCCGACGATTGGGCTTTCTTT. Amino acid sequence: CASSQVYGSDDWAFF.

The gene calls are TRBV3-1 (or the pseudogene TRBV3-2) and TRBJ1-2, with D possibly matching TRBD1 (6 bases). Trimming removed 4 bases from V and 4 bases from J, with 16 bases in between. The CDR3 extends over 15 amino acids. The germline V gene encodes CDR1 LGHDT and CDR2 YNNKEL (reference sequence). The DNA for the CDR3 is TGTGCCAGCAGCCTGGGGGCTACACCAGGCTATGGCTACACCTTC. It encodes CASSLGATPGYGYTF.

The J gene is TRBJ2-3, the V gene TRBV6-2 or TRBV6-3; D is uncertain. CDR3 length equals 16 residues. Trimming removed 2 bases at V and 4 bases at J, with 16 bases between. CDR1 and CDR2 from the germline V gene are MNHEY and SVGEGT. This CDR3 is CASSYGEHRAPDTQYF. CDR3 coding DNA: TGTGCCAGCAGTTACGGCGAACACCGAGCCCCAGATACGCAGTATTTT.

The J gene is TRBJ2-1, the V gene TRBV27, with 9 bases aligning to TRBD2. V lost 1 base, J lost 7 bases, and 5 bases stayed unmatched. Germline assignment: CDR1 MNHEY and CDR2 SMNVEV (reference sequence). The CDR3 contains 15 residues. Here the CDR3 reads CASSLYRGGANEQFF. CDR3 nucleotides: TGTGCCAGCAGTTTATACCGCGGGGGGGCTAATGAGCAGTTCTTC.

The chain is built from TRBV6-4 and TRBJ2-3, with TRBD2 matching over 13 bases. In germline, CDR1 is MRHNA, CDR2 SNTAGT. The length of the CDR3 is 15 residues. The J segment lost 2 bases and the V segment lost 5 bases, leaving 1 base of the junction unmatched. The CDR3: CASSTSGGATDTQYF. CDR3 in DNA: TGTGCCAGCAGTACTAGCGGGGGGGCCACAGATACGCAGTATTTT.

J is TRBJ1-2 and V is TRBV5-8, with D uncertain. Germline-derived CDR1 and CDR2 are SGHTS and YDEGEE. The V gene lost 5 bases and the J gene lost 4 bases, with 15 bases spanning the gap. CDR3 size: 14 residues. The CDR3: CASSFGFRTYGYTF. Here the CDR3 DNA reads TGTGCCAGCAGTTTTGGGTTCCGGACCTATGGCTACACCTTC.